This TCR beta chain was captured in a study of T cell responses to AZD1222 COVID-19 vaccine. Using immunoSEQ multiplex PCR, the repertoire was profiled, and TCRdb retains in-frame clones only, with some absent. The data show around 200,000 clones, approximately 91% seen once. The V and J ends lost 3 bases and 0 bases respectively, with 8 bases between them. This CDR3 has 14 amino acids. The germline V gene has CDR1 LNHNV and CDR2 YYDKDF (reference sequence). Study-wide results and caveats: Baseline serology detected seropositivity in only a handful of AZD1222 recipients.

A note on this clone: The antigen remains unidentified.

This clonotype originated in an adult in good health. The specimen comprised peripheral blood, sampled on day 0 of AZD1222 vaccination. This sequence joins TRBV15 and TRBJ1-1; unclear D gene. The CDR3 spells CATSRGGMNTEAFF. The DNA of the CDR3 is TGTGCCACCAGCAGGGGAGGGATGAACACTGAAGCTTTCTTT. The whole variable domain, remainder taken from reference TRBV15 and TRBJ1-1, is DAMVIQNPRYQVTQFGKPVTLSCSQTLNHNVMYWYQQKSSQAPKLLFHYYDKDFNNEADTPDNFQSRRPNTSFCFLDIRSPGLGDTAMYLCATSRGGMNTEAFFGQGTRLTVV.